This T cell receptor beta chain was documented in a study of blood T cell repertoires in COVID-19. Germline loops: CDR1 KGHDR, CDR2 SFDVKD. The CDR3 spans 15 residues. J gave up 5 bases and V 4 bases, and 5 bases lay outside the gene matches. Sequencing used immunoSEQ multiplex PCR; TCRdb keeps in-frame clones, though not all of them. Found here are 150,000 to 200,000 clones, around 85% of them singletons; the top ten hold roughly 3%. This chain joins TRBV24-1 and TRBJ1-4; 8 bases fit TRBD1. The sequence derives from a human donor with acute or convalescent COVID-19. The donor label of this sample is uncertain. The sample consisted of peripheral blood. CDR3 amino acids: CATSDRQGANEKLFF. DNA of the CDR3: TGTGCCACCAGTGACCGTCAGGGGGCCAATGAAAAACTGTTTTTT.